This T cell receptor beta chain was sequenced in a study of early T cells in non-severe SARS-CoV-2 infection. Looking at the study overall: The authors sequenced bulk RNA from unsorted whole blood, leaving chains unpaired. Regarding the study as a whole: Matches to VDJdb favored anti-spike CD8 responses and missed private and CD4 specificities.

This CDR3 has 15 amino acids. From germline, CDR1 is MDHEN and CDR2 SYDVKM. V shed 6 bases and J 4 bases; nucleotides not matched to a gene: 6. Turning to this clonotype: The antigen is undetermined.

Unique molecular identifiers were attached to individual cDNA molecules. MiXCR, run by TCRdb on the 5' RACE reads, gives a single entry per CDR3 protein. The data contain around 77,000 distinct CDR3 sequences, about 5% of them singletons. The sample was whole blood, taken at baseline. This chain connects TRBV28 to TRBJ2-5; 12 bases agree with TRBD2. The clonotype was recovered from an adult who was a healthcare worker with PCR-confirmed SARS-CoV-2 infection or an uninfected control (not recorded which). The CDR3 loop reads CASSLRLAGAETQYF. The CDR3 nucleotides read TGTGCCAGCAGCCTTAGACTAGCGGGAGCAGAGACCCAGTACTTC.